The 20 T cell receptor beta chains reported below all come from one sample, sequenced in a study of blood T cell repertoires in COVID-19 (TCRdb year 2020). The receptor library was made with the immunoSEQ multiplex PCR assay. The immuneACCESS repertoire file appears here via TCRdb, limited to in-frame rearrangements. These files lack a portion of the clones; in checked studies, under half of the deficit traces to unresolved V genes, and the cause of the others is not known. The sample table shows approximately 140,000 clones, and roughly 80% are seen once. In total, the top ten clones hold 6.5% to 8.5% of the sample. The specimen was peripheral blood. All receptors derive from a human donor with acute or convalescent COVID-19. The donor label of this sample is uncertain.

The chain is built from TRBV3-1 (or the pseudogene TRBV3-2) and TRBJ2-2; D may be TRBD2 (5 bases). The V gene's germline CDR1 is LGHDT and CDR2 YNNKEL (reference sequence). The CDR3 is made up of 15 amino acids. V was trimmed by 1 base and J by 5 bases, leaving 11 bases between them. The CDR3 region is CASSQGQRTTGELFF. CDR3 bases: TGTGCCAGCAGCCAAGGTCAGCGGACGACCGGGGAGCTGTTTTTT.

This chain joins TRBV3-1 (or the pseudogene TRBV3-2) and TRBJ2-7; TRBD1 matches 10 bases. The J segment lost 5 bases and the V segment lost 4 bases, leaving 11 bases of the junction unmatched. CDR1 is LGHDT and CDR2 is YNNKEL in the germline V gene (reference sequence). This CDR3 is built from 16 residues. CDR3 protein: CASSPISGTGVNEQYF. The CDR3 nucleotides are TGTGCCAGCAGCCCTATCTCCGGGACAGGGGTAAACGAGCAGTACTTC.

The chain employs TRBV10-2 and TRBJ1-2, with TRBD1 matching 9 bases. Germline loops: CDR1 WSHSY, CDR2 SAAADI. The CDR3 is 13 residues long. Trimming took 6 bases from V and 7 from J; bases not matched to a gene: 6. This chain's CDR3 is CASRGGTGTGYTF. The CDR3 DNA is TGCGCCAGCAGGGGCGGGACAGGGACTGGCTACACCTTC.

The chain couples TRBV6-5 to TRBJ1-1; 7 bases line up with TRBD1. J lost 2 bases, V lost 6 bases, and 9 bases had no gene match. Germline CDR1 is MNHEY and CDR2 is SVGAGI. The CDR3 sequence is 15 residues long. The CDR3 bases are TGTGCCAGCAGCCTCCAGGGGGGCGGTAACACTGAAGCTTTCTTT. This encodes CASSLQGGGNTEAFF.

J is TRBJ2-3 and V is TRBV5-5; possible D gene TRBD1, 5 bases. V was pared by 0 bases and J by 2 bases, with 7 bases between. The germline CDR1 and CDR2 sequences are SGHKS and YYEKEE (reference sequence). The CDR3 extends over 14 amino acids. The CDR3 bases are TGTGCCAGCAGCTTGGTAGGGGCCACAGATACGCAGTATTTT. Translated, it gives CASSLVGATDTQYF. Full variable domain (missing parts from reference TRBV5-5 and TRBJ2-3): DAGVTQSPTHLIKTRGQQVTLRCSPISGHKSVSWYQQVLGQGPQFIFQYYEKEERGRGNFPDRFSARQFPNYSSELNVNALLLGDSALYLCASSLVGATDTQYFGPGTRLTVL.

The genes are TRBV15 and TRBJ1-2, with no clear D. The germline V gene has CDR1 LNHNV and CDR2 YYDKDF (reference sequence). The CDR3 covers 15 residues. The V and J ends lost 0 bases and 6 bases respectively, with 14 bases between them. In nucleotides, the CDR3 is TGTGCCACCAGCAGAGACAGACGGGTCCCTGATGGCTACACCTTC. Its translation: CATSRDRRVPDGYTF.

The chain links TRBV11-2 to TRBJ1-5; D unclear. V was trimmed by 0 bases and J by 5 bases, leaving 11 bases between them. CDR3 length: 15 residues. Germline CDR1 SGHAT, CDR2 FQNNGV. The CDR3 DNA reads TGTGCCAGCAGCTTAGATGGAGCGGGATATCAGCCCCAGCATTTT. It specifies CASSLDGAGYQPQHF.

This clone was recorded only once. The chain is built from TRBV24-1 and TRBJ2-3; 7 bases line up with TRBD2. Germline V gives CDR1 KGHDR, CDR2 SFDVKD. There are 13 residues in the CDR3. V dropped 9 bases and J dropped 0; count of bases not matched to a gene: 2. The CDR3 nucleotides read TGTGCCACCGGGGGGGGTAGCACAGATACGCAGTATTTT. Its translation: CATGGGSTDTQYF.

The chain uses TRBV3-1 (or the pseudogene TRBV3-2) and TRBJ2-7; TRBD1 is a possible D gene (6 bases). The CDR3 is 16 residues long. The V gene lost 5 bases and the J gene lost 5 bases, with 22 bases spanning the gap. Germline V gives CDR1 LGHDT, CDR2 YNNKEL (reference sequence). The CDR3 loop reads CASSDRIRGKINEQYF. CDR3 DNA sequence: TGTGCCAGCAGCGACCGAATCAGGGGTAAAATTAACGAGCAGTACTTC.

This clone was recorded many times. The chain has TRBV27 and TRBJ2-1, with TRBD2 matching 7 bases. The CDR3 runs 14 residues. In germline, CDR1 is MNHEY, CDR2 SMNVEV (reference sequence). V lost 7 bases and J lost 7; bases outside the gene matches: 10. CDR3 residues: CASTGLGLGNEQFF. The CDR3 DNA is TGTGCCAGCACCGGACTAGGCCTGGGGAATGAGCAGTTCTTC.

This clone was observed at least ten times. The CDR3: CASSLGGSRYEQYF. The CDR3 nucleotides read TGTGCCAGCAGCTTAGGGGGCTCGAGGTACGAGCAGTACTTC. The V and J genes are TRBV7-2 and TRBJ2-7; D is possibly TRBD1 (5 bases). V lost 1 base and J lost 4, with 11 bases in between. Germline V lookup: CDR1 SGHTA, CDR2 FQGNSA. The CDR3 runs 14 residues.

J is TRBJ1-5 and V is TRBV24-1; D is possibly TRBD1 (6 bases). Per the germline V gene, CDR1 is KGHDR and CDR2 is SFDVKD. CDR3 length: 14 residues. Trimming took off 5 bases at V and 5 bases at J, with 12 bases between the two ends. The CDR3 DNA follows: TGTGCCACCAGTGCAGGGGCGGGTCATCAGCCCCAGCATTTT. Residues: CATSAGAGHQPQHF.

As to this clone: Distinct nucleotide sequences in the sample also encode this CDR3. The chain joins TRBV27 to TRBJ1-2; D unclear. CDR1 is MNHEY, CDR2 SMNVEV, per germline (reference sequence). This CDR3 spans 13 amino acids. V gave up 0 bases and J gave up 0 bases, with 2 bases separating them. The CDR3 reads CASSLSANYGYTF. The CDR3 bases are TGTGCCAGCAGTTTATCCGCTAACTATGGCTACACCTTC.

The V and J genes are TRBV6-2 or TRBV6-3 and TRBJ1-1, with D perhaps matching TRBD1 (5 bases). The CDR3 length is 16 residues. Germline CDR1 and CDR2: MNHEY and SVGEGT. The ends were cut back, 2 bases at V and 0 bases at J, with 13 bases in the middle. In DNA form, the CDR3 reads TGTGCCAGCAGTTACCTGGGGGGGTTCATGAACACTGAAGCTTTCTTT. The encoded protein is CASSYLGGFMNTEAFF.

This chain uses TRBV6-5 with TRBJ1-2; the match to TRBD1 covers 7 bases. Germline-derived CDR1 and CDR2 are MNHEY and SVGAGI. This CDR3 has 15 amino acids. With 8 bases clipped from V and 4 bases from J, the junction kept 13 bases outside the gene matches. CDR3 coding DNA: TGTGCCAGCGCCGACCCACGACAGGGCCTCTATGGCTACACCTTC. Protein: CASADPRQGLYGYTF.

The chain recombines TRBV20-1 with TRBJ2-1, with D tentatively TRBD1 (6 bases). CDR3 size: 16 residues. Trimming shortened V by 3 bases and J by 9 bases, and 24 bases separated the two germline ends. Germline V gene sequence: CDR1 DFQATT, CDR2 SNEGSKA (reference sequence). The CDR3 DNA sequence: TGCAGTGCTAGTTCCGAGGGGGAACGGATGAGGAGTGAGCAGTTCTTC. Protein sequence: CSASSEGERMRSEQFF.

V is TRBV21-1 and J is TRBJ1-6; the table calls TRBD1, which could not be checked here. TRBV21-1 is an annotated pseudogene. The CDR3 is 15 amino acids. This CDR3 reads CASTQKGTGESPLHF. The CDR3, as DNA: TGTGCCAGCACCCAAAAGGGGACAGGGGAATCACCCCTCCACTTT.

The chain links TRBV4-1 to TRBJ1-5; 9 bases are shared with TRBD1. The CDR3 has 17 amino acids. CDR1 is MGHRA and CDR2 is YSYEKL in the germline V gene. V shed 0 bases and J 0 bases; nucleotides not matched to a gene: 3. The chain's CDR3 is CASSQEGQGYSNQPQHF. The CDR3 nucleotides read TGCGCCAGCAGCCAAGAGGGACAGGGATATAGCAATCAGCCCCAGCATTTT.

J is TRBJ1-1 and V is TRBV2; D uncertain. In germline, CDR1 is SNHLY, CDR2 FYNNEI. V dropped 6 bases and J dropped 5 bases, with 10 bases sitting between them. The CDR3 sequence is 12 residues long. CDR3 in DNA: TGTGCCAGCAGAGAGGGAGGAACTGAAGCTTTCTTT. Translated: CASREGGTEAFF.

This clone was seen a single time. This chain connects TRBV18 to TRBJ1-2; maybe TRBD1 (5 bases). V was cut by 3 bases and J by 2 bases, with 7 bases left in between. Germline CDR1 reads KGHSH; CDR2 reads LQKENI. The CDR3 has 13 residues. CDR3 DNA: TGTGCCAGCTCACCGGACAAGAACTATGGCTACACCTTC. Translating gives CASSPDKNYGYTF.